This passage covers 25 T cell receptor beta chains from one sample sequenced in a study of cytomegalovirus exposure and HLA in healthy donors (dated by TCRdb to about 2017). Receptor amplification or capture employed the immunoSEQ multiplex PCR assay. For the multiplex PCR, a mixture combining 60 forward primers for TCR Vbeta segments and 13 reverse primers for TCR Jbeta segments was used. The source is immuneACCESS, and TCRdb retained only in-frame sequences with V and J called. Part of the clones is not carried over; for the studies checked, unresolved V genes explain less than half of this, and the remainder is unexplained. The table for this sample lists about 96,000 clones; around 64% of them were counted only once. Jointly, the top ten make up approximately 3% of the sample. Sequencing was done on a sample of PBMCs. Receptor source: a man between 60 and 70 years old in good health and CMV-seronegative.

The chain links TRBV4-1 to TRBJ2-5, with a possible D match to TRBD1 (6 bases). This CDR3 region has 13 residues. Between the trimmed V and J ends, which lost 2 bases and 5 bases, there was a span of 9 bases. Germline loops: CDR1 MGHRA, CDR2 YSYEKL. This CDR3 is CASSQNRVETQYF. The CDR3 DNA is TGCGCCAGCAGCCAAAACAGGGTTGAGACCCAGTACTTC.

The genes are TRBV28 and TRBJ1-1; 12 bases fit TRBD1. The CDR3 sequence is 15 residues long. J lost 6 bases, V lost 6 bases, and 8 bases had no gene match. Per germline, CDR1 MDHEN and CDR2 SYDVKM. The CDR3 DNA reads as TGTGCCAGCAGCCATGGGGGACAGGGGGCCGCTGAAGCTTTCTTT. This sequence encodes CASSHGGQGAAEAFF. Complete variable domain (other parts from reference TRBV28 and TRBJ1-1): DVKVTQSSRYLVKRTGEKVFLECVQDMDHENMFWYRQDPGLGLRLIYFSYDVKMKEKGDIPEGYSVSREKKERFSLILESASTNQTSMYLCASSHGGQGAAEAFFGQGTRLTVV.

This clone was recorded many times. The junction and the germline gene differ at one end; a read error may be behind it. CDR3 in amino acids: CASSPRRGTDTQYF. In DNA form, the CDR3 reads TGTGCTAGCAGCCCGCGACGGGGCACAGATACGCAGTATTTT. The chain carries TRBV7-7 and TRBJ2-3; D gene unclear. The germline V gene has CDR1 SSHAT and CDR2 FNYEAQ (reference sequence). The length of the CDR3 is 14 residues.

In this sample, this clone turned up once. This chain links TRBV5-1 with TRBJ2-7; weak D call: TRBD2 (6 bases). The CDR3 has 17 residues. From germline, CDR1 is SGHRS and CDR2 YFSETQ. Between the trimmed V and J ends, which lost 1 base and 4 bases, there was a span of 21 bases. CDR3 nucleotide sequence: TGCGCCAGCAGCTTGCAGATAAGCAGGGAGGTGCGGTACGAGCAGTACTTC. Its protein product is CASSLQISREVRYEQYF.

The V call is TRBV30, the J call TRBJ2-3; tentative D call: TRBD1 (5 bases). The V end was cut by 4 bases, the J end by 3 bases, with 20 bases between. The germline V gene encodes CDR1 GTSNPN and CDR2 SVGIG (reference sequence). The CDR3 runs to 16 residues. CDR3 DNA: TGTGCCTGGAAACCCTTGGCCCAGGGATCTACAGATACGCAGTATTTT. Its protein is CAWKPLAQGSTDTQYF. Using reference TRBV30 and TRBJ2-3 for the parts outside the CDR3, the full variable domain is SQTIHQWPATLVQPVGSPLSLECTVEGTSNPNLYWYRQAAGRGLQLLFYSVGIGQISSEVPQNLSASRPQDRQFILSSKKLLLSDSGFYLCAWKPLAQGSTDTQYFGPGTRLTVL.

The CDR3 DNA follows: TGTGCCAGCAGTTACGAGGCCGCAGATACGCAGTATTTT. This gives the protein CASSYEAADTQYF. The chain has TRBV6-6 and TRBJ2-3, with D unresolved. The CDR3 runs 13 residues. The V gene's germline CDR1 is MNHNY and CDR2 SVGAGI (reference sequence). The V and J ends lost 2 bases and 4 bases respectively, with 7 bases between them.

This clone has more than one count but fewer than ten. Other DNA sequences in the sample encode the same CDR3. This chain joins TRBV19 and TRBJ2-6; D unresolved. The CDR3 runs 14 residues. Trimming removed 6 bases from V and 0 bases from J, with 6 bases in between. CDR1 LNHDA and CDR2 SQIVND come from the germline V gene (reference sequence). CDR3 DNA: TGTGCCAGTAGCACAAGCTCTGGGGCCAACGTCCTGACTTTC. It codes for CASSTSSGANVLTF. Filled out from reference TRBV19 and TRBJ2-6, the complete variable domain reads DGGITQSPKYLFRKEGQNVTLSCEQNLNHDAMYWYRQDPGQGLRLIYYSQIVNDFQKGDIAEGYSVSREKKESFPLTVTSAQKNPTAFYLCASSTSSGANVLTFGAGSRLTVL.

The chain combines TRBV11-2 with TRBJ1-5; D is unclear. The CDR3 is 15 residues long. Germline loops: CDR1 SGHAT, CDR2 FQNNGV. Trimming removed 1 base at V and 3 bases at J, with 10 bases between. The CDR3 sequence: CASSLGPALNQPQHF. The DNA of the CDR3 is TGTGCCAGCAGCTTAGGGCCCGCTCTCAATCAGCCCCAGCATTTT.

The V gene is TRBV18, the J gene TRBJ1-1, with TRBD1 as a possible D gene (6 bases). The CDR3 has 14 residues. V dropped 3 bases and J dropped 2 bases, with 10 bases sitting between them. Germline CDR1 KGHSH, CDR2 LQKENI. The CDR3 loop is CASSPRQVNTEAFF. The CDR3 DNA sequence: TGTGCCAGCTCACCGCGACAGGTAAACACTGAAGCTTTCTTT.

The chain uses TRBV6-1 and TRBJ2-1; 7 bases align to TRBD1. With 8 bases clipped from V and 2 bases from J, the junction kept 6 bases outside the gene matches. CDR3 length equals 14 residues. Germline V lookup: CDR1 MNHNS, CDR2 SASEGT. The CDR3, as DNA: TGTGCCAGCTCGGGACAGCAAACCTACAATGAGCAGTTCTTC. Translation: CASSGQQTYNEQFF.

This clone came up a few times. The genes are TRBV20-1 and TRBJ2-7; D is unclear. Germline V gene lookup returns CDR1 DFQATT and CDR2 SNEGSKA (reference sequence). V was cut by 0 bases and J by 9 bases, with 9 bases left in between. CDR3 size: 11 residues. The CDR3 DNA reads as TGCAGTGCTAGAGACCCGGTTGGGCAGTACTTC. It codes for CSARDPVGQYF.

This clone was observed once. This chain connects TRBV9 to TRBJ2-2, with TRBD2 identical over 9 bases. The V segment lost 0 bases and the J segment 1 base; nucleotides outside the gene matches: 10. Germline V lookup: CDR1 SGDLS, CDR2 YYNGEE. This CDR3 is built from 19 residues. CDR3 in DNA: TGTGCCAGCAGCGTAGCGGCGGGAGGGCCAATCGGGAACACCGGGGAGCTGTTTTTT. Protein sequence: CASSVAAGGPIGNTGELFF.

As DNA, the CDR3 is TGTGCCAGCAGTCGAAAACGAGCGGGCGGGTATGAGGAGCAGTACTTC. This gives the protein CASSRKRAGGYEEQYF. This chain uses TRBV6-6 with TRBJ2-7; possible D gene TRBD2, 6 bases. Germline CDR1 and CDR2: MNHNY and SVGAGI (reference sequence). Trimming cost V 5 bases and J 7 bases, with 24 bases left between them. This CDR3 spans 16 amino acids.

This chain uses TRBV7-2 with TRBJ1-2; possibly TRBD1 for D (6 bases). Per germline, CDR1 SGHTA and CDR2 FQGNSA. V was trimmed by 1 base and J by 4 bases, leaving 10 bases between them. There are 14 residues in the CDR3. CDR3 nucleotides: TGTGCCAGCAGCTTAGACAGGGCCTCCTATGGCTACACCTTC. It codes for CASSLDRASYGYTF.

The chain joins TRBV5-1 to TRBJ2-7; D unresolved. V gave up 2 bases and J gave up 4 bases, with 7 bases separating them. The CDR3 sequence is 12 residues long. Germline V lookup: CDR1 SGHRS, CDR2 YFSETQ. The CDR3, as DNA: TGCGCCAGCAGCTTTAATCGTTACGAGCAGTACTTC. Translation gives CASSFNRYEQYF.

This clone was counted between two and nine times. V is TRBV12-2 and J is TRBJ2-1; the table's D call TRBD1 went unverified against the DNA. TRBV12-2 is designated a pseudogene. The CDR3 totals 16 residues. The CDR3 sequence: CASRLGDRGIHNEQFF. The DNA for the CDR3 is TGTGCAAGTCGCTTGGGCGACAGGGGGATCCACAATGAGCAGTTCTTC.

The rearrangement joins TRBV10-1 to TRBJ1-4; D is unresolved. CDR1 and CDR2 from the germline V gene are WNHNN and SYGVQD (reference sequence). CDR3 length: 13 residues. The V end was cut by 4 bases, the J end by 7 bases, with 10 bases between. The chain's CDR3 is CASSGSAGEKLFF. In DNA form, the CDR3 reads TGCGCCAGCAGTGGGTCAGCGGGTGAAAAACTGTTTTTT.

This clone was detected only a few times. The chain recombines TRBV7-2 with TRBJ2-3, with 10 bases fitting TRBD2. This CDR3 is built from 17 residues. The ends lost 4 bases at V and 6 bases at J; junction bases unmatched: 13. Germline CDR1 SGHTA, CDR2 FQGNSA. The CDR3 DNA is TGTGCCAGCAGCTCTTACCATAGCGGGGGGCTGGGGGATACGCAGTATTTT. Translated: CASSSYHSGGLGDTQYF.

J is TRBJ2-4 and V is TRBV5-5; 7 bases match TRBD2. The CDR3 has 17 residues. Germline V gives CDR1 SGHKS, CDR2 YYEKEE (reference sequence). V was pared by 0 bases and J by 1 base, with 7 bases of the junction left unmatched. CDR3 DNA: TGTGCCAGCAGCTTGGCCATTAACGGGGGGGCCAAAAACATTCAGTACTTC. This gives the protein CASSLAINGGAKNIQYF.

The chain employs TRBV2 and TRBJ2-7; 8 bases are a match to TRBD2. Germline values: CDR1 SNHLY, CDR2 FYNNEI. This CDR3 region has 16 residues. The trim removed 4 bases at V and 3 bases at J, leaving 11 bases unmatched. CDR3 amino acids: CASSGGRGVEDYEQYF. As DNA, the CDR3 is TGTGCCAGCAGTGGTGGGCGGGGGGTTGAAGACTACGAGCAGTACTTC.

This clone was counted only a few times. The V call is TRBV6-5, the J call TRBJ1-2, with D tentatively TRBD1 (6 bases). Deletions cut 2 bases from V and 4 bases from J, with 17 bases between. CDR1 is MNHEY and CDR2 is SVGAGI in the germline V gene. The CDR3 covers 16 residues. CDR3 in DNA: TGTGCCAGCAGTTACCAAGGGGGGGGCCGGGGCTATGGCTACACCTTC. It codes for CASSYQGGGRGYGYTF.

This clone has only a few counts. The chain links TRBV30 to TRBJ1-1, with 7 positions matching TRBD1. V lost 8 bases to trimming and J lost 3 bases; unmatched junction nucleotides: 12. This CDR3 is 14 amino acids long. The germline gives CDR1 GTSNPN, CDR2 SVGIG (reference sequence). CDR3 sequence (DNA): TGTGCCCGAGCAGCCCGGGACAGATACACTGAAGCTTTCTTT. Translation: CARAARDRYTEAFF.

This clone was recorded a few times. This chain connects TRBV6-1 to TRBJ1-6; no firm D call. The V end lost 5 bases, the J end lost 8 bases, and 10 bases lay between the germline ends. Germline loops: CDR1 MNHNS, CDR2 SASEGT. CDR3 size: 13 residues. CDR3 amino acids: CASSSTVDSPLHF. The CDR3 DNA reads TGTGCCAGCAGTAGTACAGTAGATTCACCCCTCCACTTT.

The rearrangement joins TRBV14 to TRBJ1-2; D gene ambiguous. This CDR3 spans 16 amino acids. V was shortened by 5 bases and J by 8 bases, with 24 bases between the two germline ends. Per germline, CDR1 SGHDN and CDR2 FVKESK. CDR3 loop: CASSNGVPFLTGGYTF. In DNA, the CDR3 is TGTGCCAGCAGCAACGGGGTACCCTTCCTTACCGGGGGCTACACCTTC.

This clone is a singleton in its sample. The chain employs TRBV2 and TRBJ1-5; 7 bases are a match to TRBD1. With V trimmed by 8 bases and J by 5 bases, 3 bases remained unmatched. The germline V gene encodes CDR1 SNHLY and CDR2 FYNNEI. CDR3 length equals 12 residues. CDR3: CASQGEYQPQHF. The CDR3 DNA follows: TGTGCCAGCCAGGGGGAGTATCAGCCCCAGCATTTT.